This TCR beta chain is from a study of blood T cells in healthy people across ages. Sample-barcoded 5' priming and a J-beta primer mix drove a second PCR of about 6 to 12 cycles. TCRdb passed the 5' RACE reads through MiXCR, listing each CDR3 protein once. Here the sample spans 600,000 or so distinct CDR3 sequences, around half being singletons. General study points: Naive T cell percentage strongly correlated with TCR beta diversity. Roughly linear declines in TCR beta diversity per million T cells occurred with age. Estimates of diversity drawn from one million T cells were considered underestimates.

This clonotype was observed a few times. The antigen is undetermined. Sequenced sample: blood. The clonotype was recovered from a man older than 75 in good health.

The CDR3 coding sequence is TGTGCCAGCAGTTTCAGGGGAAGCACTGAAGCTTTCTTT. This encodes CASSFRGSTEAFF. V and J are TRBV28 and TRBJ1-1; D possibly corresponds to TRBD1 (6 bases). CDR1 is MDHEN and CDR2 is SYDVKM in the germline V gene. This CDR3 has 13 amino acids. Trimming cost V 3 bases and J 4 bases, with 9 bases left between them.